The T cell receptor (beta chain) under discussion was sequenced for a study of cytomegalovirus exposure and HLA in healthy donors. CDR1 is ENHRY, CDR2 SYGVKD, per germline. V lost 7 bases and J lost 8; bases outside the gene matches: 8. The CDR3 sequence is 13 residues long. The PCR contained 60 Vbeta and 13 Jbeta primers. Produced via immunoSEQ multiplex PCR; TCRdb's table is partial and in-frame only. The table includes 100,000 to 150,000 clones, 80% to 90% detected once. Material for sequencing was PBMCs. This sequence was found in a man between 50 and 59 years old in good health and CMV-seronegative. The chain joins TRBV10-3 to TRBJ2-1; 7 nucleotides align to TRBD1. The CDR3 bases are TGTGCCATCAACTCGGACAGGCAATATGAGCAGTTCTTC. Encoded protein: CAINSDRQYEQFF.